Below, 27 T cell receptor beta chains from the same sample are listed, as sequenced in a study of CD4 T cells in relation to SARS-CoV-2 and coronaviruses. The table came from immunoSEQ multiplex PCR; TCRdb's copy has only in-frame clones and leaves some out. The table includes about 59,000 clones, about nine tenths detected once. CD4+ T cells from unexposed donors were obtained before the COVID-19 pandemic (2011-2018). Specimen: memory CD4+ T cells from PBMCs. The receptor set was obtained from a human donor in good health.

The J gene is TRBJ2-1, the V gene TRBV20-1, with a weak D call TRBD1 (6 bases). Germline V lookup: CDR1 DFQATT, CDR2 SNEGSKA (reference sequence). This CDR3 comprises 11 residues. Trimming left V 7 bases short and J 7 bases short, with 11 bases between. Here the CDR3 reads CSVLRGNEQFF. The CDR3, as DNA: TGCAGTGTATTGAGGGGGAATGAGCAGTTCTTC.

The chain couples TRBV14 to TRBJ1-1; 7 bases map to TRBD1. The CDR3 covers 16 residues. The V gene's germline CDR1 is SGHDN and CDR2 FVKESK. Trimming cost V 3 bases and J 0 bases; bases outside gene matches: 7. The CDR3 DNA reads TGTGCCAGCAGCCAGAGGCAGGGGGTGGTGAACACTGAAGCTTTCTTT. Residues: CASSQRQGVVNTEAFF.

V gene TRBV14 combines with J gene TRBJ2-7; D possibly corresponds to TRBD1 (5 bases). The ends were cut back, 1 base at V and 5 bases at J, with 6 bases in the middle. The germline CDR1 and CDR2 sequences are SGHDN and FVKESK. This CDR3 region has 12 residues. In DNA, the CDR3 is TGTGCCAGCAGCCAAGGGGGCCACGAGCAGTACTTC. This translates into CASSQGGHEQYF.

CDR3 bases: TGCGCCAGCAGCTCGGACGGAAGCTCCTACGAGCAGTACTTC. It yields the protein CASSSDGSSYEQYF. The chain links TRBV5-1 to TRBJ2-7; D gene uncertain. The germline V gene has CDR1 SGHRS and CDR2 YFSETQ. The V end lost 3 bases, the J end lost 0 bases, and 10 bases lay between the germline ends. There are 14 residues in the CDR3.

V and J are TRBV6-1 and TRBJ1-1; D gene uncertain. The CDR3 consists of 12 residues. Germline CDR1 reads MNHNS; CDR2 reads SASEGT. V gave up 6 bases and J gave up 0 bases, with 5 bases separating them. CDR3 sequence (DNA): TGTGCCAGCAGCAAGATGAACACTGAAGCTTTCTTT. It is translated as CASSKMNTEAFF.

V and J are TRBV12-3 or TRBV12-4 and TRBJ1-6; D is undetermined. The V end lost 7 bases, the J end lost 7 bases, and 8 bases lay between the germline ends. There are 12 residues in the CDR3. The CDR3 bases are TGTGCCAGCAATCCGGGAAATTCACCCCTCCACTTT. Protein: CASNPGNSPLHF.

The chain employs TRBV20-1 and TRBJ2-1; 8 positions agree with TRBD2. V was clipped by 3 bases and J by 3 bases; unmatched bases: 7. Germline V gene data show CDR1 as DFQATT and CDR2 as SNEGSKA (reference sequence). The CDR3 is made up of 15 amino acids. CDR3 protein: CSASRAGADYNEQFF. The CDR3 bases are TGCAGTGCTAGTAGAGCGGGAGCCGACTACAATGAGCAGTTCTTC.

The chain carries TRBV28 and TRBJ2-7, with 8 bases fitting TRBD1. V shed 4 bases, J shed 4 bases, and the junction held 9 bases outside the gene matches. The germline V gene has CDR1 MDHEN and CDR2 SYDVKM. This CDR3 region has 15 residues. CDR3 region: CASSSGQGFGYEQYF. The CDR3, as DNA: TGTGCCAGCAGTTCCGGACAGGGCTTTGGGTACGAGCAGTACTTC.

This clone was seen more than once but under ten times. The J gene is TRBJ2-2, the V gene TRBV4-1; D may be TRBD1 or TRBD2 (7 bases each). Trimming stripped 4 bases from V and 5 bases from J, with 11 bases between. CDR1 and CDR2 (germline): MGHRA, YSYEKL. The CDR3 totals 14 residues. The CDR3 here is CASSPRGGTGELFF. CDR3 nucleotides: TGCGCCAGCAGCCCCAGGGGGGGTACCGGGGAGCTGTTTTTT.

The CDR3 DNA reads as TGCGCCAGCAGTCATGGAGGGACAGGCGCCCGCGCGAACACCGGGGAGCTGTTTTTT. Protein product: CASSHGGTGARANTGELFF. J is TRBJ2-2 and V is TRBV23-1; the match to TRBD1 covers 8 bases. TRBV23-1 is noted as an ORF with a role that remains uncertain. The junction had 12 bases not matched to a gene; V was cut back by 3 bases and J by 0 bases. The CDR3 spans 19 residues.

This rearrangement joins TRBV6-2 or TRBV6-3 to TRBJ2-7; 9 bases are shared with TRBD2. V was pared by 5 bases and J by 4 bases, with 6 bases of the junction left unmatched. The length of the CDR3 is 14 residues. Germline CDR1 MNHEY, CDR2 SVGEGT. CDR3 nucleotides: TGTGCCAGCAGTCCCGGGACTAGCAGGTACGAGCAGTACTTC. Encoded protein: CASSPGTSRYEQYF.

This clone has just one count. The chain couples TRBV25-1 to TRBJ1-3; D is perhaps TRBD1 (5 bases). Trimming left V 3 bases short and J 0 bases short, with 12 bases between. Germline CDR1 reads MGHDK; CDR2 reads SYGVNS. The CDR3 spans 16 residues. The CDR3 DNA sequence: TGTGCCAGCAGTGACGTTGTGGGGGGCTCTGGAAACACCATATATTTT. It translates to CASSDVVGGSGNTIYF.

The rearrangement links TRBV7-3 to TRBJ2-7, with 10 bases aligning to TRBD2. V shed 2 bases, J shed 4 bases, and the junction held 5 bases outside the gene matches. This CDR3 has 15 residues. In germline, CDR1 is SGHTA, CDR2 FQGTGA. CDR3 sequence (DNA): TGTGCCAGCAGCTTAGAAGCGGGAGGGCATTACGAGCAGTACTTC. It specifies CASSLEAGGHYEQYF.

The V call is TRBV7-2, the J call TRBJ1-5; a weak D match, TRBD1 (5 bases). In germline, CDR1 is SGHTA, CDR2 FQGNSA. The V end was cut by 1 base, the J end by 1 base, with 8 bases between. The CDR3 is 15 amino acids. The CDR3 protein is CASSLVGGSNQPQHF. The CDR3 nucleotides are TGTGCCAGCAGCTTAGTCGGGGGGAGCAATCAGCCCCAGCATTTT.

V and J are TRBV28 and TRBJ1-3; D is possibly TRBD1 (5 bases). Trimming left V 6 bases short and J 3 bases short, with 15 bases between. This CDR3 has 15 residues. CDR1 is MDHEN, CDR2 SYDVKM, per germline. CDR3 residues: CASSHQGRVGNTIYF. The CDR3, as DNA: TGTGCCAGCAGCCATCAGGGACGAGTTGGAAACACCATATATTTT. The full variable domain, with the rest looked up from reference TRBV28 and TRBJ1-3, is DVKVTQSSRYLVKRTGEKVFLECVQDMDHENMFWYRQDPGLGLRLIYFSYDVKMKEKGDIPEGYSVSREKKERFSLILESASTNQTSMYLCASSHQGRVGNTIYFGEGSWLTVV.

The chain has TRBV28 and TRBJ1-6; D is ambiguous. The CDR3 totals 12 residues. Germline lookup yields CDR1 MDHEN and CDR2 SYDVKM. Trimming left V 2 bases short and J 5 bases short, with 1 base between. CDR3 coding DNA: TGTGCCAGCAGTTTAAATAATTCACCCCTCCACTTT. It specifies CASSLNNSPLHF.

CDR3 amino acids: CASSLLAGAAGELFF. The CDR3 region has the DNA TGTGCCAGCAGCTTACTAGCGGGAGCGGCCGGGGAGCTGTTTTTT. The chain carries TRBV7-3 and TRBJ2-2; 10 bases map to TRBD2. Germline CDR1 reads SGHTA; CDR2 reads FQGTGA. This CDR3 region has 15 residues. V shed 2 bases, J shed 6 bases, and the junction held 3 bases outside the gene matches.

This sequence joins TRBV18 and TRBJ1-6; D unresolved. Germline V gives CDR1 KGHSH, CDR2 LQKENI. This CDR3 spans 14 amino acids. V lost 0 bases to trimming and J lost 7 bases, with 7 bases between them. The CDR3: CASSPPNGNSPLHF. Here the CDR3 DNA reads TGTGCCAGCTCACCACCGAATGGGAATTCACCCCTCCACTTT. Variable domain in full (rest from reference TRBV18 and TRBJ1-6): NAGVMQNPRHLVRRRGQEARLRCSPMKGHSHVYWYRQLPEEGLKFMVYLQKENIIDESGMPKERFSAEFPKEGPSILRIQQVVRGDSAAYFCASSPPNGNSPLHFGNGTRLTVT.

The chain carries TRBV6-2 or TRBV6-3 and TRBJ2-1; the match to TRBD1 covers 10 bases. The ends lost 2 bases at V and 10 bases at J; junction bases unmatched: 8. The CDR3 is 15 residues long. The germline gives CDR1 MNHEY, CDR2 SVGEGT. CDR3 nucleotides: TGTGCCAGCAGTTACCGGGGACAGGGGACAGGGGAGCAGTTCTTC. Residues: CASSYRGQGTGEQFF.

This chain joins TRBV10-2 and TRBJ2-3, with 14 bases aligning to TRBD2. The CDR3 length is 16 residues. Trimming took 6 bases from V and 1 from J; bases not matched to a gene: 3. Germline CDR1 and CDR2: WSHSY and SAAADI. This CDR3 reads CASSGGLAGGTDTQYF. The CDR3 DNA sequence: TGCGCCAGCAGCGGGGGACTAGCGGGAGGCACAGATACGCAGTATTTT.

The chain links TRBV12-3 or TRBV12-4 to TRBJ1-2; weak D call: TRBD1 (5 bases). The V and J ends lost 2 bases and 8 bases respectively, with 12 bases between them. This CDR3 spans 13 amino acids. The CDR3 DNA is TGTGCCAGCAGTTTAAAGGGGAAGTCAGGCTACACCTTC. Its protein is CASSLKGKSGYTF.

The chain combines TRBV7-3 with TRBJ1-1, with D perhaps matching TRBD1 (5 bases). The CDR3 runs 16 residues. Germline V lookup: CDR1 SGHTA, CDR2 FQGTGA. V dropped 5 bases and J dropped 5 bases, with 21 bases sitting between them. CDR3 residues: CASSVGAGATRTEAFF. CDR3 nucleotide sequence: TGTGCCAGCAGCGTAGGGGCTGGAGCCACGAGAACTGAAGCTTTCTTT.

The rearrangement joins TRBV29-1 to TRBJ2-3; D is perhaps TRBD1 (6 bases). Germline V lookup: CDR1 SQVTM, CDR2 ANQGSEA. V lost 7 bases and J lost 5, with 10 bases in between. This CDR3 spans 11 amino acids. The CDR3 protein is CSAAGEDTQYF. CDR3 coding DNA: TGCAGCGCTGCAGGGGAAGATACGCAGTATTTT.

V and J are TRBV9 and TRBJ1-2; D call uncertain. With 3 bases removed from V and 4 bases from J, the gap between germline ends came to 13 bases. Germline V CDR1 and CDR2: SGDLS, YYNGEE. This CDR3 region has 14 residues. The CDR3 DNA is TGTGCCAGCAGCGCAGCAGGACGTCGCTATGGCTACACCTTC. This encodes CASSAAGRRYGYTF.

V and J are TRBV7-2 and TRBJ1-1; D is uncertain. Trimming took 1 base from V and 2 from J, leaving 8 bases between them. Germline lookup yields CDR1 SGHTA and CDR2 FQGNSA. This CDR3 has 14 residues. DNA for the CDR3: TGTGCCAGCAGCTTAGACCGGGGAAACACTGAAGCTTTCTTT. This gives the protein CASSLDRGNTEAFF.

The chain carries TRBV19 and TRBJ2-1; D unclear. Trimming pared 3 bases from V and 0 bases from J, leaving 12 bases between. This CDR3 comprises 16 residues. Germline CDR1 and CDR2: LNHDA and SQIVND (reference sequence). The CDR3 bases are TGTGCCAGTAGTATTTCGGCGCGGAGCTCCTACAATGAGCAGTTCTTC. It encodes CASSISARSSYNEQFF.

This chain joins TRBV28 and TRBJ2-5; 10 nucleotides agree with TRBD2. V lost 3 bases and J lost 6; bases outside the gene matches: 13. Germline CDR1 is MDHEN and CDR2 is SYDVKM. This CDR3 is 17 amino acids long. CDR3 bases: TGTGCCAGCAGTTTGAGAGCTAGCGGGAGCCGACCCCAGACCCAGTACTTC. This translates into CASSLRASGSRPQTQYF.